The 10 T cell receptor beta chains below were found in one sample sequenced in a study of T cells after yellow fever vaccination. TCRdb re-called the 5' RACE reads through MiXCR, storing one row per CDR3 protein. The sample includes some 340,000 distinct CDR3 sequences, about 10% of them seen just once. This sample comprised CD4+ T cells sorted from PBMCs, obtained 45 days after the yellow fever booster vaccination. These receptors were taken from a man aged 18-30 years who received the YFV17D yellow fever vaccine.

The chain employs TRBV5-4 and TRBJ2-1; D possibly corresponds to TRBD1 (5 bases). V was trimmed by 4 bases and J by 0 bases, leaving 17 bases between them. CDR1 and CDR2 (germline): SGHNT, YYREEE (reference sequence). The CDR3 covers 17 residues. The CDR3 protein is CASSPRGARSSYNEQFF. The CDR3 DNA reads as TGTGCCAGCAGCCCCCGTGGGGCACGGAGCTCCTACAATGAGCAGTTCTTC.

The J gene is TRBJ1-3, the V gene TRBV7-2; no reliable D call. The CDR3 contains 16 residues. Between the trimmed V and J ends, which lost 5 bases and 0 bases, there was a span of 14 bases. Germline V lookup: CDR1 SGHTA, CDR2 FQGNSA. CDR3 residues: CASSRGPSRSGNTIYF. The DNA of the CDR3 is TGTGCCAGCAGCCGGGGTCCGTCCCGCTCTGGAAACACCATATATTTT.

This chain uses TRBV7-3 with TRBJ2-3, with 8 bases identical to TRBD1. The CDR3 covers 14 residues. With V trimmed by 2 bases and J by 4 bases, 2 bases remained unmatched. CDR1 is SGHTA and CDR2 is FQGTGA in the germline V gene. CDR3 sequence (DNA): TGTGCCAGCAGCTTACAGGGGGCCGCAGATACGCAGTATTTT. Protein sequence: CASSLQGAADTQYF.

This rearrangement joins TRBV7-2 to TRBJ2-3; 8 bases agree with TRBD1. The J segment lost 2 bases and the V segment lost 5 bases, leaving 6 bases of the junction unmatched. CDR1 is SGHTA and CDR2 is FQGNSA in the germline V gene. The CDR3 runs to 15 residues. Here the CDR3 DNA reads TGTGCCAGCAGCGAGACCAGGGGGCACACAGATACGCAGTATTTT. Translation: CASSETRGHTDTQYF.

This clonotype was seen only a few times. The CDR3 nucleotides are TGTGCCAGCAGCTTGGTCAGGGGAAACACTGAAGCTTTCTTT. This sequence encodes CASSLVRGNTEAFF. The chain is built from TRBV7-2 and TRBJ1-1, with a weak D call TRBD1 (6 bases). The V gene's germline CDR1 is SGHTA and CDR2 FQGNSA. The CDR3 has 14 amino acids. Trimming removed 3 bases at V and 2 bases at J, with 10 bases between.

This clonotype has more than one count but fewer than ten. The chain uses TRBV18 and TRBJ2-7; 8 bases are a match to TRBD1. With 2 bases clipped from V and 4 bases from J, the junction kept 10 bases outside the gene matches. The CDR3 has 16 amino acids. Germline CDR1 is KGHSH and CDR2 is LQKENI. The CDR3, as DNA: TGTGCCAGCTCACCAGGAGGCGACAGGGGATTATACGAGCAGTACGTC. Protein product: CASSPGGDRGLYEQYV.

The J gene is TRBJ2-5, the V gene TRBV24-1; 12 bases are a match to TRBD1. With 10 bases clipped from V and 5 bases from J, the junction kept 7 bases outside the gene matches. Per germline, CDR1 KGHDR and CDR2 SFDVKD. CDR3 length: 14 amino acids. The CDR3 loop is CATRAGTGGETQYF. The CDR3 DNA sequence: TGTGCCACTAGAGCCGGGACAGGGGGCGAGACCCAGTACTTC.

This clonotype was counted ten times or more. The gene calls are TRBV5-1 and TRBJ2-7; 7 bases match TRBD1. Germline CDR1 reads SGHRS; CDR2 reads YFSETQ. V dropped 0 bases and J dropped 6; count of bases not matched to a gene: 3. The CDR3 totals 13 residues. The CDR3 DNA reads TGCGCCAGCAGCTTGGTTCCAGGGGGCGAGCAGTACTTC. This sequence encodes CASSLVPGGEQYF.

The genes are TRBV4-1 and TRBJ2-4, with 10 bases lining up with TRBD1. This CDR3 contains 16 residues. The ends lost 4 bases at V and 7 bases at J; junction bases unmatched: 10. The germline gives CDR1 MGHRA, CDR2 YSYEKL. The CDR3 protein is CASSRWDRGDSNIQYF. For the CDR3, the DNA is TGCGCCAGCAGCCGTTGGGACAGGGGTGATTCGAACATTCAGTACTTC.

The chain is built from TRBV30 and TRBJ2-1, with D perhaps matching TRBD2 (6 bases). Per the germline V gene, CDR1 is GTSNPN and CDR2 is SVGIG (reference sequence). The CDR3 has 14 residues. V was trimmed by 0 bases and J by 7 bases, leaving 13 bases between them. The DNA of the CDR3 is TGTGCCTGGAGTGTTACGGGGAGGTATAATGAGCAGTTCTTC. Residues: CAWSVTGRYNEQFF.